This is a list of T cell receptor beta chains from one sample in a study of T-cell memory formation after mild COVID-19. TCRdb recomputed calls from the 5' RACE reads with MiXCR, one row per CDR3 protein. The profile covers about 110,000 distinct CDR3 sequences, with approximately 21% appearing a single time and about 38% taken by the ten largest. The sample consisted of PBMCs or a T cell subset sorted from them (not recorded which). These receptors were collected from a man aged 18 to 30 who had mild COVID-19 (a few samples of this study predate the infection). Cell type and time point are not known. Each CDR3 is given with its conserved first and last residue. Each record gives: clone size, V gene, J gene, D gene, CDR3 DNA, CDR3 protein. A D gene is named only where the DNA matches it firmly. Some rows mark clone size as missing; the rest say once, few, many or name a class of expanded clone.

clone_size: -; v_call: TRBV19; j_call: TRBJ1-1; d_call: -; cdr3_nt: TGTGCCAGTAGTATCCAGAACACTGAAGCTTTCTTT; cdr3_aa: CASSIQNTEAFF
clone_size: -; v_call: TRBV4-2; j_call: TRBJ2-2; d_call: -; cdr3_nt: TGTGCCAGCAGCCAAGGGGTCGGGGAGCTGTTTTTT; cdr3_aa: CASSQGVGELFF
clone_size: -; v_call: TRBV6-2/TRBV6-3; j_call: TRBJ1-1; d_call: -; cdr3_nt: TGTGCCAGCAGAGGGGACACCGAGAACACTGAAGCTTTCTTT; cdr3_aa: CASRGDTENTEAFF
clone_size: few; v_call: TRBV7-8; j_call: TRBJ1-5; d_call: -; cdr3_nt: TGTGCCAGCAGAGAAGCCTTTAGCAATCAGCCCCAGCATTTT; cdr3_aa: CASREAFSNQPQHF
clone_size: -; v_call: TRBV4-3; j_call: TRBJ2-7; d_call: TRBD1; cdr3_nt: TGCGCCAGCAGCCAAGAGGACAGGGCCCACGAGCAGTACTTC; cdr3_aa: CASSQEDRAHEQYF
clone_size: -; v_call: TRBV12-3/TRBV12-4; j_call: TRBJ1-1; d_call: -; cdr3_nt: TGTGCCAGCAGTCCTCGGGCTGAAGCTTTCTTT; cdr3_aa: CASSPRAEAFF
clone_size: -; v_call: TRBV6-5; j_call: TRBJ2-3; d_call: TRBD2; cdr3_nt: TGTGCCAGCAGTTCCGTAGCGGGGGGGCTCGCAGATACGCAGTATTTT; cdr3_aa: CASSSVAGGLADTQYF
clone_size: few; v_call: TRBV5-1; j_call: TRBJ2-5; d_call: TRBD1; cdr3_nt: TGCGCCAGCAGCCCGGGGGCAGGGGGCAGACAAGAGACCCAGTACTTC; cdr3_aa: CASSPGAGGRQETQYF
clone_size: many; v_call: TRBV7-9; j_call: TRBJ2-3; d_call: -; cdr3_nt: TGTGCCAGCAGCTCAAGCTCCCCAGATACGCAGTATTTT; cdr3_aa: CASSSSSPDTQYF
clone_size: few; v_call: TRBV7-2; j_call: TRBJ2-2; d_call: TRBD2; cdr3_nt: TGTGCCAGCAGAAGCGGGGCCACGAACACCGGGGAGCTGTTTTTT; cdr3_aa: CASRSGATNTGELFF
clone_size: few; v_call: TRBV27; j_call: TRBJ2-5; d_call: TRBD2; cdr3_nt: TGTGCCAGCAGTTTCCGGGGGGGGCAAGAGACCCAGTACTTC; cdr3_aa: CASSFRGGQETQYF
clone_size: once; v_call: TRBV9; j_call: TRBJ1-2; d_call: -; cdr3_nt: TGTGCCAGCAGCACAACCGAGGGGAGGACCCGGGGCTACACCTTC; cdr3_aa: CASSTTEGRTRGYTF
clone_size: -; v_call: TRBV4-1; j_call: TRBJ2-1; d_call: -; cdr3_nt: TGCGCCAGCAGCCAAGATCTCGGGGGGCACTACAATGAGCAGTTCTTC; cdr3_aa: CASSQDLGGHYNEQFF
clone_size: few; v_call: TRBV3-1; j_call: TRBJ2-3; d_call: TRBD2; cdr3_nt: TGTGCCAGCAGCCAACCGGGACTAGCGGGTTACACAGATACGCAGTATTTT; cdr3_aa: CASSQPGLAGYTDTQYF
clone_size: few; v_call: TRBV20-1; j_call: TRBJ1-1; d_call: TRBD1; cdr3_nt: TGCAGTGCTAGGGACAGGCACTATGAAGCTTTCTTT; cdr3_aa: CSARDRHYEAFF
clone_size: few; v_call: TRBV12-3/TRBV12-4; j_call: TRBJ1-5; d_call: -; cdr3_nt: TGTGCCAGCAGTTTTGACAGCTACAATCAGCCCCAGCATTTT; cdr3_aa: CASSFDSYNQPQHF
clone_size: -; v_call: TRBV5-1; j_call: TRBJ1-1; d_call: TRBD1; cdr3_nt: TGCGCCAGCTCCAACCAGGGGGGAACAAGGGCTGAAGCTTTCTTT; cdr3_aa: CASSNQGGTRAEAFF
clone_size: -; v_call: TRBV5-1; j_call: TRBJ2-3; d_call: -; cdr3_nt: TGCGCCAGCAGCTGGGGACTCGGGGCTAGCACAGATACGCAGTATTTT; cdr3_aa: CASSWGLGASTDTQYF
clone_size: -; v_call: TRBV19; j_call: TRBJ2-7; d_call: TRBD1; cdr3_nt: TGTGCCAGTAGGGCCGGGACAGGGGGCTTCTACGAGCAGTACTTC; cdr3_aa: CASRAGTGGFYEQYF
clone_size: -; v_call: TRBV7-9; j_call: TRBJ2-7; d_call: TRBD1; cdr3_nt: TGTGCCAGCAGGGAGCCGGGACAGGGCTACGAGCAGTACTTC; cdr3_aa: CASREPGQGYEQYF
clone_size: -; v_call: TRBV5-1; j_call: TRBJ2-3; d_call: -; cdr3_nt: TGCGCCAGCAGCTCGGCAGGGGCTAGCACAGATACGCAGTATTTT; cdr3_aa: CASSSAGASTDTQYF
clone_size: -; v_call: TRBV5-1; j_call: TRBJ1-1; d_call: -; cdr3_nt: TGCGCCAGCAGCTTGGGGTCCACTGAAGCTTTCTTT; cdr3_aa: CASSLGSTEAFF
clone_size: many; v_call: TRBV7-9; j_call: TRBJ2-3; d_call: TRBD2; cdr3_nt: TGTGCCAGCAGCTTTTCCAGCGGGGGCACAGATACGCAGTATTTT; cdr3_aa: CASSFSSGGTDTQYF
clone_size: -; v_call: TRBV7-9; j_call: TRBJ2-1; d_call: TRBD1; cdr3_nt: TGTGCCAGCAGACCCACAGGGGTCCTTGAGCAGTTCTTC; cdr3_aa: CASRPTGVLEQFF
clone_size: few; v_call: TRBV5-1; j_call: TRBJ2-1; d_call: TRBD2; cdr3_nt: TGCGCCAGCAGCCTAACTAGCGGGGGGTACAATGAGCAGTTCTTC; cdr3_aa: CASSLTSGGYNEQFF
clone_size: -; v_call: TRBV7-9; j_call: TRBJ1-1; d_call: TRBD1; cdr3_nt: TGTGCCAGCAGCCCCGCCCAGGGGGGGAACACTGAAGCTTTCTTT; cdr3_aa: CASSPAQGGNTEAFF
clone_size: few; v_call: TRBV4-3; j_call: TRBJ1-6; d_call: -; cdr3_nt: TGCGCCAGCAGCCAAGACCCGGAATCACCCCTCCACTTT; cdr3_aa: CASSQDPESPLHF
clone_size: -; v_call: TRBV11-3; j_call: TRBJ2-5; d_call: -; cdr3_nt: TGTGCCAGCACCCCCGACCGAGAGACCCAGTACTTC; cdr3_aa: CASTPDRETQYF
clone_size: hyperexpanded; v_call: TRBV7-9; j_call: TRBJ2-1; d_call: -; cdr3_nt: TGTGCCAGCAGCCCAAGGGCAGGGAAGGGTGAGCAGTTCTTC; cdr3_aa: CASSPRAGKGEQFF
clone_size: few; v_call: TRBV6-2/TRBV6-3; j_call: TRBJ2-1; d_call: -; cdr3_nt: TGTGCCAGCAGCCTCTCCCGGGCCTACAATGAGCAGTTCTTC; cdr3_aa: CASSLSRAYNEQFF
clone_size: -; v_call: TRBV11-2; j_call: TRBJ2-5; d_call: TRBD2; cdr3_nt: TGTGCCAGCAAAGACAGCGGGGGCCCCCGTGAGACCCAGTACTTC; cdr3_aa: CASKDSGGPRETQYF
clone_size: -; v_call: TRBV5-1; j_call: TRBJ2-7; d_call: TRBD1; cdr3_nt: TGCGCCAGCAGCCCCGGGACAGGGATTTCCTACGAGCAGTACTTC; cdr3_aa: CASSPGTGISYEQYF
clone_size: few; v_call: TRBV29-1; j_call: TRBJ2-2; d_call: TRBD1; cdr3_nt: TGCAGCGTTGAAGGCCTTAGGGACAGGGGGCGAGGGGAGCTGTTTTTT; cdr3_aa: CSVEGLRDRGRGELFF
clone_size: few; v_call: TRBV6-4; j_call: TRBJ2-3; d_call: TRBD2; cdr3_nt: TGTGCCAGCAGCCAAGTAGCGGGGGGGCTGGATACGCAGTATTTT; cdr3_aa: CASSQVAGGLDTQYF
clone_size: few; v_call: TRBV7-9; j_call: TRBJ1-1; d_call: -; cdr3_nt: TGTGCCAGCAGCCGCATGTTCAAGGACAGCCAGAACACTGAAGCTTTCTTT; cdr3_aa: CASSRMFKDSQNTEAFF
clone_size: few; v_call: TRBV7-9; j_call: TRBJ2-1; d_call: -; cdr3_nt: TGTGCCAGCAGCCCCCACAGGAACGGCGTAGGTGAGCAGTTCTTC; cdr3_aa: CASSPHRNGVGEQFF
clone_size: -; v_call: TRBV9; j_call: TRBJ2-3; d_call: -; cdr3_nt: TGTGCCAGCAGCGTAAGGGGGGGGACCTATCCGGGCACAGATACGCAGTATTTT; cdr3_aa: CASSVRGGTYPGTDTQYF
clone_size: -; v_call: TRBV7-9; j_call: TRBJ1-1; d_call: -; cdr3_nt: TGTGCCAGCAGTGGCGGGGGGCCGGGAGCTTTCTTT; cdr3_aa: CASSGGGPGAFF
clone_size: few; v_call: TRBV7-7; j_call: TRBJ2-2; d_call: TRBD2; cdr3_nt: TGTGCCAGCAGCTTACTAGCGGGGGCGAACACCGGGGAGCTGTTTTTT; cdr3_aa: CASSLLAGANTGELFF
clone_size: few; v_call: TRBV5-6; j_call: TRBJ2-1; d_call: TRBD1; cdr3_nt: TGTGCCAGCAGCTTGGCCACAGGGGCCTCCTACCTGTACAATGAGCAGTTCTTC; cdr3_aa: CASSLATGASYLYNEQFF
clone_size: -; v_call: TRBV6-6; j_call: TRBJ1-1; d_call: -; cdr3_nt: TGTGCCAGCAGTATCCCCGAGGTACGGCGAACTGAAGCTTTCTTT; cdr3_aa: CASSIPEVRRTEAFF
clone_size: -; v_call: TRBV6-2/TRBV6-3; j_call: TRBJ1-2; d_call: -; cdr3_nt: TGTGCCAGCAGCCCCGGGGGGCTCTATGGCTACACCTTC; cdr3_aa: CASSPGGLYGYTF
clone_size: -; v_call: TRBV27; j_call: TRBJ1-1; d_call: -; cdr3_nt: TGTGCCAGAAGTATGGCGGTCGGGGCTGAAGCTTTCTTT; cdr3_aa: CARSMAVGAEAFF
clone_size: -; v_call: TRBV7-2; j_call: TRBJ2-3; d_call: -; cdr3_nt: TGTGCCAGCAGCTCCTTGGCCAACGCCTTCACAGATACGCAGTATTTT; cdr3_aa: CASSSLANAFTDTQYF
clone_size: -; v_call: TRBV4-1; j_call: TRBJ1-1; d_call: -; cdr3_nt: TGCGCCAGCAGCCAAGTTTGGCAGGGGAACACTGAAGCTTTCTTT; cdr3_aa: CASSQVWQGNTEAFF
clone_size: few; v_call: TRBV12-3/TRBV12-4; j_call: TRBJ2-1; d_call: -; cdr3_nt: TGTGCCAGCAGTTTCGGCGGATTCAATGAGCAGTTCTTC; cdr3_aa: CASSFGGFNEQFF
clone_size: many; v_call: TRBV6-5; j_call: TRBJ1-1; d_call: -; cdr3_nt: TGTGCCAGCAGTCACCACTTGAACACTGAAGCTTTCTTT; cdr3_aa: CASSHHLNTEAFF
clone_size: few; v_call: TRBV5-4; j_call: TRBJ2-2; d_call: TRBD1; cdr3_nt: TGTGCCAGCAGCTTCGGGACAGGGGGCGGCACCGGGGAGCTGTTTTTT; cdr3_aa: CASSFGTGGGTGELFF
clone_size: few; v_call: TRBV6-6; j_call: TRBJ2-2; d_call: -; cdr3_nt: TGTGCCAGCAGTTACTCGAAAGGGGAAGGGACCGGGGAGCTGTTTTTT; cdr3_aa: CASSYSKGEGTGELFF
clone_size: few; v_call: TRBV9; j_call: TRBJ2-2; d_call: -; cdr3_nt: TGTGCCAGCAGCCCACCGAATAGGGCCGGGGAGCTGTTTTTT; cdr3_aa: CASSPPNRAGELFF
clone_size: -; v_call: TRBV5-1; j_call: TRBJ2-6; d_call: -; cdr3_nt: TGCGCCAGCAGCTTGGCCGAGCTCTCTGGGGCCAACGTCCTGACTTTC; cdr3_aa: CASSLAELSGANVLTF
clone_size: -; v_call: TRBV5-1; j_call: TRBJ1-1; d_call: TRBD1; cdr3_nt: TGCGCCAGCAGCTTGCTCTCCAGGGGGAGCCTGAACACTGAAGCTTTCTTT; cdr3_aa: CASSLLSRGSLNTEAFF
clone_size: -; v_call: TRBV5-4; j_call: TRBJ2-3; d_call: -; cdr3_nt: TGTGCCAGCAGCTGGAGACAGGCCACAGATACGCAGTATTTT; cdr3_aa: CASSWRQATDTQYF
clone_size: -; v_call: TRBV27; j_call: TRBJ1-6; d_call: -; cdr3_nt: TGTGCCAGCAGTTATGGAGGGAGAAGACCCCTCCACTTT; cdr3_aa: CASSYGGRRPLHF
clone_size: few; v_call: TRBV29-1; j_call: TRBJ1-1; d_call: -; cdr3_nt: TGCAGCGTTGAATACCCGATGCTGAACACTGAAGCTTTCTTT; cdr3_aa: CSVEYPMLNTEAFF
clone_size: -; v_call: TRBV6-4; j_call: TRBJ1-6; d_call: -; cdr3_nt: TGTGCCAGCAGTGATTCGTTCAATTCACCCCTCCACTTT; cdr3_aa: CASSDSFNSPLHF
clone_size: -; v_call: TRBV15; j_call: TRBJ2-6; d_call: -; cdr3_nt: TGTGCCACCAGCAGAAAGGGTTCAGGGGCCAACGTCCTGACTTTC; cdr3_aa: CATSRKGSGANVLTF
clone_size: -; v_call: TRBV7-9; j_call: TRBJ1-5; d_call: TRBD1; cdr3_nt: TGTGCCAGCAGCTCGGGACAGGGTGATCAGCACCAGCATTTT; cdr3_aa: CASSSGQGDQHQHF
clone_size: few; v_call: TRBV19; j_call: TRBJ1-2; d_call: TRBD1; cdr3_nt: TGTGCCAGTAGTAGAGGACAGGGACTCTCCTATGGCTACACCTTC; cdr3_aa: CASSRGQGLSYGYTF